These 23 T cell receptor beta chains share one sample of origin, sequenced in a study of cytomegalovirus exposure and HLA in healthy donors. The study ran its PCR with 60 Vbeta and 13 Jbeta primers. Sequencing used immunoSEQ multiplex PCR; TCRdb keeps in-frame clones, though not all of them. The sample holds 95,000 to 150,000 clones, 75% to 90% seen once. The sequenced sample was PBMCs. The receptors shown here come from a man aged 25 to 40 in good health and CMV-seronegative.

This clone has only one observation. The chain couples TRBV7-2 to TRBJ1-6; 9 bases agree with TRBD1. V gave up 5 bases and J gave up 1 base; unmatched junction bases: 12. Germline CDR1 SGHTA, CDR2 FQGNSA. The CDR3 is 19 amino acids. DNA for the CDR3: TGTGCCAGCAGCCCGAGCCGGGACAGGGCAGGGTCCTATAATTCACCCCTCCACTTT. Translation: CASSPSRDRAGSYNSPLHF. The variable domain in full, completed from reference TRBV7-2 and TRBJ1-6, reads GAGVSQSPSNKVTEKGKDVELRCDPISGHTALYWYRQSLGQGLEFLIYFQGNSAPDKSGLPSDRFSAERTGGSVSTLTIQRTQQEDSAVYLCASSPSRDRAGSYNSPLHFGNGTRLTVT.

The V gene is TRBV29-1, the J gene TRBJ2-7; 7 bases are a match to TRBD1. CDR3 size: 13 residues. The V segment lost 5 bases and the J segment 6 bases; nucleotides outside the gene matches: 10. CDR1 is SQVTM and CDR2 is ANQGSEA in the germline V gene. CDR3 loop: CSVTEDRMREQYF. The CDR3 DNA follows: TGCAGCGTTACGGAGGACAGGATGCGCGAGCAGTACTTC.

The J gene is TRBJ1-2, the V gene TRBV2, with TRBD1 matching 7 bases. The germline CDR1 and CDR2 sequences are SNHLY and FYNNEI. The CDR3 extends over 13 amino acids. J lost 5 bases, V lost 2 bases, and 2 bases had no gene match. The CDR3 reads CASSELQGYGYTF. CDR3 DNA sequence: TGTGCCAGCAGTGAACTACAGGGGTATGGCTACACCTTC.

J is TRBJ2-1 and V is TRBV11-2, with D unclear. The V gene lost 5 bases and the J gene lost 8 bases, with 16 bases spanning the gap. The CDR3 sequence is 14 residues long. Germline values: CDR1 SGHAT, CDR2 FQNNGV. The DNA for the CDR3 is TGTGCCAGCAGCCCAAACCGGGTTTACGATGAGCAGTTCTTC. As protein: CASSPNRVYDEQFF.

This clone turned up a few times. The chain uses TRBV27 and TRBJ1-2; 8 positions agree with TRBD1. J gave up 1 base and V 5 bases, and 3 bases lay outside the gene matches. The CDR3 loop spans 14 amino acids. CDR1 MNHEY and CDR2 SMNVEV come from the germline V gene (reference sequence). CDR3 DNA sequence: TGTGCCAGCAGTGGACAGGGTATTAACTATGGCTACACCTTC. It translates to CASSGQGINYGYTF.

CDR3 protein: CASSRTGGSTDTQYF. In nucleotides, the CDR3 is TGTGCCAGCAGCCGGACAGGGGGTAGCACAGATACGCAGTATTTT. The rearrangement joins TRBV6-4 to TRBJ2-3; 10 bases are shared with TRBD1. J gave up 0 bases and V 6 bases, and 3 bases lay outside the gene matches. Germline loops: CDR1 MRHNA, CDR2 SNTAGT. This CDR3 spans 15 amino acids.

The chain couples TRBV5-4 to TRBJ2-1, with TRBD2 matching over 14 bases. Germline values: CDR1 SGHNT, CDR2 YYREEE (reference sequence). This CDR3 region has 17 residues. Germline trimming cut 1 base from V and 2 bases from J; bases unmatched to any gene: 2. The CDR3 nucleotides are TGTGCCAGCAGCTTGCCGACTAGCGGGGGGGCCTACAATGAGCAGTTCTTC. Encoded protein: CASSLPTSGGAYNEQFF.

The chain employs TRBV27 and TRBJ2-5; no clear D. Germline CDR1 is MNHEY and CDR2 is SMNVEV (reference sequence). This CDR3 spans 13 amino acids. V lost 5 bases to trimming and J lost 2 bases, with 9 bases between them. The CDR3 DNA is TGTGCCAGCAGTCTGCCCCGGCAAGAGACCCAGTACTTC. Translating gives CASSLPRQETQYF.

CDR3 DNA: TGTGCCAGCAGCTTAGCCCAGAGGGCAAGCAATCAGCCCCAGCATTTT. Protein: CASSLAQRASNQPQHF. The chain employs TRBV7-9 and TRBJ1-5; D not resolved. This CDR3 is built from 16 residues. Germline assignment: CDR1 SEHNR and CDR2 FQNEAQ (reference sequence). The V and J ends lost 0 bases and 1 base respectively, with 10 bases between them. The variable domain in full, with the rest retrieved from reference TRBV7-9 and TRBJ1-5, is DTGVSQNPRHKITKRGQNVTFRCDPISEHNRLYWYRQTLGQGPEFLTYFQNEAQLEKSRLLSDRFSAERPKGSFSTLEIQRTEQGDSAMYLCASSLAQRASNQPQHFGDGTRLSIL.

The chain carries TRBV9 and TRBJ2-2, with TRBD2 matching over 7 bases. V was pared by 0 bases and J by 6 bases, with 8 bases of the junction left unmatched. Germline V gives CDR1 SGDLS, CDR2 YYNGEE. The CDR3 runs to 16 residues. For the CDR3, the DNA is TGTGCCAGCAGCGTAGGATGGGGGGGATCCCCCGGGGAGCTGTTTTTT. Translating it yields CASSVGWGGSPGELFF.

The chain is built from TRBV5-4 and TRBJ2-5; possibly TRBD2 for D (5 bases). V dropped 3 bases and J dropped 7 bases, with 25 bases sitting between them. CDR3 length: 17 residues. Germline CDR1 is SGHNT and CDR2 is YYREEE (reference sequence). CDR3 residues: CASSSPTESGLGTTQYF. As DNA, the CDR3 is TGTGCCAGCAGCTCGCCGACTGAGTCAGGACTTGGCACGACCCAGTACTTC.

The rearrangement links TRBV6-1 to TRBJ1-2; 7 bases are shared with TRBD1. CDR1 and CDR2 from the germline V gene are MNHNS and SASEGT. V shed 5 bases and J 7 bases; nucleotides not matched to a gene: 7. The CDR3 consists of 13 residues. The CDR3 reads CASSPRQGGGYTF. CDR3 bases: TGTGCCAGCAGTCCGCGACAGGGCGGTGGCTACACCTTC.

V and J are TRBV5-5 and TRBJ2-7, with a possible D match to TRBD1 (5 bases). Germline loops: CDR1 SGHKS, CDR2 YYEKEE (reference sequence). V shed 0 bases and J shed 2 bases, with 12 bases lying between them. The CDR3 is 15 amino acids. CDR3 residues: CASSLAPTDTYEQYF. The DNA of the CDR3 is TGTGCCAGCAGCTTGGCCCCGACAGATACCTACGAGCAGTACTTC.

This chain joins TRBV6-1 and TRBJ2-7; 9 nucleotides align to TRBD1. This CDR3 spans 14 amino acids. With 8 bases clipped from V and 7 bases from J, the junction kept 12 bases outside the gene matches. In germline, CDR1 is MNHNS, CDR2 SASEGT. Here the CDR3 reads CASESGTGWFEQYF. The CDR3, as DNA: TGTGCCAGCGAGAGTGGGACAGGGTGGTTTGAGCAGTACTTC.

J is TRBJ2-3 and V is TRBV5-4, with a possible D match to TRBD2 (6 bases). With 0 bases removed from V and 2 bases from J, the gap between germline ends came to 16 bases. Germline V lookup: CDR1 SGHNT, CDR2 YYREEE (reference sequence). This CDR3 comprises 17 residues. The CDR3 bases are TGTGCCAGCAGCTTGGGTGGCAGCGGGTCAGCCACAGATACGCAGTATTTT. This gives the protein CASSLGGSGSATDTQYF.

The CDR3 nucleotides read TGCGCCAGCAGCATCCTTTGGACTAAGGAAGATACGCAGTATTTT. This encodes CASSILWTKEDTQYF. This chain uses TRBV5-1 with TRBJ2-3; TRBD2 might be the D (6 bases). The CDR3 has 15 amino acids. Germline values: CDR1 SGHRS, CDR2 YFSETQ. V lost 4 bases and J lost 5, with 17 bases in between.

The chain has TRBV6-1 and TRBJ1-6; D remains unclear. CDR3 length: 15 amino acids. V lost 2 bases and J 3 bases, leaving 8 bases between the germline ends. Germline CDR1 is MNHNS and CDR2 is SASEGT. CDR3 sequence reads: CASSETRGYNSPLHF. The CDR3 DNA sequence: TGTGCCAGCAGTGAAACCCGGGGCTATAATTCACCCCTCCACTTT.

The genes are TRBV4-1 and TRBJ1-4, with D hard to call. Germline lookup yields CDR1 MGHRA and CDR2 YSYEKL. The CDR3 sequence is 14 residues long. V lost 11 bases to trimming and J lost 0 bases, with 13 bases between them. CDR3 in DNA: TGCGCCTCCGCGTTCGGGACAACTAATGAAAAACTGTTTTTT. Translating it yields CASAFGTTNEKLFF.

This clone came up a few times. The V and J genes are TRBV19 and TRBJ1-2, with 9 bases lining up with TRBD1. CDR3 length equals 12 residues. V lost 7 bases, J lost 5 bases, and 2 bases stayed unmatched. Germline V gene lookup returns CDR1 LNHDA and CDR2 SQIVND (reference sequence). The CDR3 loop is CASTGTGYGYTF. CDR3 in DNA: TGTGCCAGTACAGGGACAGGGTATGGCTACACCTTC.

The chain recombines TRBV6-1 with TRBJ2-1; 7 bases agree with TRBD1. Trimming at V came to 9 bases and at J to 8 bases, leaving 7 bases not matched to a gene. This CDR3 has 12 amino acids. CDR1 is MNHNS, CDR2 SASEGT, per germline. The CDR3 spells CASWGQWDEQFF. The CDR3 DNA sequence: TGTGCCAGTTGGGGACAGTGGGATGAGCAGTTCTTC.

This clone was seen a handful of times. The chain has TRBV6-5 and TRBJ2-5, with 9 bases identical to TRBD1. There are 16 residues in the CDR3. Germline lookup yields CDR1 MNHEY and CDR2 SVGAGI. Trimming removed 2 bases from V and 9 bases from J; junction bases left unmatched: 13. The CDR3, as DNA: TGTGCCAGCAGTTACAAAGGACAGGGGACTCCAAGGGCCCAGTACTTC. It yields the protein CASSYKGQGTPRAQYF.

The chain combines TRBV6-1 with TRBJ2-7, with TRBD1 identical over 7 bases. The CDR3 spans 15 residues. Germline assignment: CDR1 MNHNS and CDR2 SASEGT. The trim removed 4 bases at V and 6 bases at J, leaving 12 bases unmatched. The CDR3 coding sequence is TGTGCCAGCAGTGTCCTTCCGGGACAGATAGGCGAGCAGTACTTC. This translates into CASSVLPGQIGEQYF.

This sequence joins TRBV7-2 and TRBJ2-3; a possible D gene is TRBD2 (6 bases). V was trimmed by 1 base and J by 5 bases, leaving 10 bases between them. The CDR3 contains 14 residues. The germline V gene encodes CDR1 SGHTA and CDR2 FQGNSA. The CDR3 loop reads CASSLVGGEDTQYF. The CDR3 DNA sequence: TGTGCCAGCAGCTTAGTCGGGGGTGAAGATACGCAGTATTTT.